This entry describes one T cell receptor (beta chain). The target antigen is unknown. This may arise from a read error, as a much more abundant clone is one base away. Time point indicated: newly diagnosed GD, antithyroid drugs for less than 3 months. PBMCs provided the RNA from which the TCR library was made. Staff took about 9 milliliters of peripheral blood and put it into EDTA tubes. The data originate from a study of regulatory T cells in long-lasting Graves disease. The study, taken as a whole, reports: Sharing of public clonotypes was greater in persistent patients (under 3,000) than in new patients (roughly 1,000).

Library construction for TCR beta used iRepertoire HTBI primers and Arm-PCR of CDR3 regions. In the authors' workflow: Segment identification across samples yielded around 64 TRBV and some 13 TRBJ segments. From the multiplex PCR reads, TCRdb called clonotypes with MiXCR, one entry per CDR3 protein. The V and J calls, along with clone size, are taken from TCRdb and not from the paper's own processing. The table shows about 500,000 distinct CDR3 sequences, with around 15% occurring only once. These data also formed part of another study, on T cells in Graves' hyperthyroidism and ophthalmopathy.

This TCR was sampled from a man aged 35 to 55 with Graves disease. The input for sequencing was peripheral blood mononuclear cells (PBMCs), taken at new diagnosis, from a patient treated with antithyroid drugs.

CDR3 DNA sequence: TGTGCCAGCAGCGGAATCGAAGCTTTCTTT. Its translation: CASSGIEAFF. This chain uses TRBV6-1 with TRBJ1-1; D gene unclear. The CDR3 sequence is 10 residues long. Trimming took 6 bases from V and 8 from J, leaving 7 bases between them. Per the germline V gene, CDR1 is MNHNS and CDR2 is SASEGT.